Below are 4 T cell receptor beta chains sequenced from a single sample in a study of patients and donors after allogeneic stem cell transplantation. MiXCR was run by TCRdb on the RT-PCR reads, yielding one entry per CDR3 protein. Of approximately 140,000 distinct CDR3 sequences in the sample, 30% to 45% were seen once. The sequenced sample was blood, either unsorted or a sorted T cell fraction (not recorded which). All receptors come from a human donor who was either an allogeneic HSCT recipient or a stem cell or donor lymphocyte infusion donor (not recorded which). It is not recorded whose cells these are; they may come from a transplant donor.

The rearrangement links TRBV12-3 or TRBV12-4 to TRBJ1-1, with TRBD1 as a possible D gene (5 bases). This CDR3 has 14 amino acids. The V and J ends lost 7 bases and 0 bases respectively, with 12 bases between them. The CDR3 here is CASIRGNMNTEAFF. The CDR3, as DNA: TGTGCCAGCATCCGGGGGAACATGAACACTGAAGCTTTCTTT.

The V and J genes are TRBV2 and TRBJ1-5; no clear D gene. Germline V gene data show CDR1 as SNHLY and CDR2 as FYNNEI. V lost 0 bases and J 0 bases, leaving 6 bases between the germline ends. The CDR3 contains 15 residues. CDR3 amino acids: CASSEATDSNQPQHF. The DNA of the CDR3 is TGTGCCAGCAGTGAAGCCACTGATAGCAATCAGCCCCAGCATTTT.

The table lists this clonotype with a few counts. V usage is TRBV7-8 and J usage is TRBJ1-3; D not resolved. CDR3 length: 15 residues. V was clipped by 5 bases and J by 0 bases, with 11 bases between them. Germline V CDR1 and CDR2: SGHVS, FQNEAQ. For the CDR3, the DNA is TGTGCCAGCAGCATTACAGTGCTCTCTGGAAACACCATATATTTT. Amino acid sequence: CASSITVLSGNTIYF.

The chain couples TRBV5-1 to TRBJ1-4; D gene unclear. Germline V CDR1 and CDR2: SGHRS, YFSETQ. The CDR3 is made up of 15 amino acids. V was pared by 0 bases and J by 1 base, with 7 bases between. CDR3 DNA sequence: TGCGCCAGCAGCTTGGAGGACTTAACTAATGAAAAACTGTTTTTT. This codes for CASSLEDLTNEKLFF.